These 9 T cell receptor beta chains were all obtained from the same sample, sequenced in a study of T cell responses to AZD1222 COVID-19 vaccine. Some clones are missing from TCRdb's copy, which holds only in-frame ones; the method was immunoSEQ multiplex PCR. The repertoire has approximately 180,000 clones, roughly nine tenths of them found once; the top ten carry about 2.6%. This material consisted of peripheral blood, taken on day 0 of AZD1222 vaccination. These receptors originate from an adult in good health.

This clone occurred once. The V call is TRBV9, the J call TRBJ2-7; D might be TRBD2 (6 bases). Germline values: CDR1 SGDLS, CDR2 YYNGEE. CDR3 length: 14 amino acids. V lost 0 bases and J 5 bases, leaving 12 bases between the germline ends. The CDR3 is CASSVAGGPDEQYF. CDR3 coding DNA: TGTGCCAGCAGCGTAGCCGGGGGACCCGACGAGCAGTACTTC.

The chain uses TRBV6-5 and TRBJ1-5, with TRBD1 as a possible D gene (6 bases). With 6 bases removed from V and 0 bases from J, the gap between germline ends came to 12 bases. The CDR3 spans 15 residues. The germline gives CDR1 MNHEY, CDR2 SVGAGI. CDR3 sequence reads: CASRGDINSNQPQHF. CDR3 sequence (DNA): TGTGCCAGCAGGGGGGACATTAATAGCAATCAGCCCCAGCATTTT.

For the CDR3, the DNA is TGTGCCAGCAGCCGGCAGGGGCTTTCTAATGAAAAACTGTTTTTT. Translated: CASSRQGLSNEKLFF. The chain joins TRBV5-6 to TRBJ1-4, with a weak D call TRBD1 (6 bases). V was shortened by 4 bases and J by 3 bases, with 13 bases between the two germline ends. There are 15 residues in the CDR3. Germline assignment: CDR1 SGHDT and CDR2 YYEEEE.

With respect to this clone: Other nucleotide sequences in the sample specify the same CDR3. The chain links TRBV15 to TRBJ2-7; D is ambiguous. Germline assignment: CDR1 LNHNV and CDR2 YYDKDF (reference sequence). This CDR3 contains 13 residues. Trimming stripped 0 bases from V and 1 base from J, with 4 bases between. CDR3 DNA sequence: TGTGCCACCAGCAGAGACTTGTCCTACGAGCAGTACTTC. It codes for CATSRDLSYEQYF.

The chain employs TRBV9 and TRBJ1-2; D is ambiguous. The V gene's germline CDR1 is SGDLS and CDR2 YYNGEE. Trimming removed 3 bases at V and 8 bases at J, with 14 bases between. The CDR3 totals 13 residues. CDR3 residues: CASSAEEGSGYTF. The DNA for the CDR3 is TGTGCCAGCAGCGCCGAGGAGGGTTCGGGCTACACCTTC.

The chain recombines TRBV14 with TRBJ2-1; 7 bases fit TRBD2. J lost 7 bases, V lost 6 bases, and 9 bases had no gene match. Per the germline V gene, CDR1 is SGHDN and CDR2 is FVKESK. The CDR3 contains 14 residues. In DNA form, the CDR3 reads TGTGCCAGCAGGGACGGGACTACCAATAATGAGCAGTTCTTC. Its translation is CASRDGTTNNEQFF.

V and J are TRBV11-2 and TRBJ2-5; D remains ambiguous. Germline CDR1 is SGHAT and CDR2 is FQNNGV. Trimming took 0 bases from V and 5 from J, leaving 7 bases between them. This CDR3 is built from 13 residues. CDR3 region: CASSLDHWETQYF. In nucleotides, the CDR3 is TGTGCCAGCAGCTTAGATCACTGGGAGACCCAGTACTTC.

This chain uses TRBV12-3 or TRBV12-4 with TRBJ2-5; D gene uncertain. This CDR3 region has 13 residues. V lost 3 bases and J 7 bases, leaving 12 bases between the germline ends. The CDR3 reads CASSFYIQATQYF. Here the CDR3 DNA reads TGTGCCAGCAGTTTCTACATTCAGGCGACCCAGTACTTC.

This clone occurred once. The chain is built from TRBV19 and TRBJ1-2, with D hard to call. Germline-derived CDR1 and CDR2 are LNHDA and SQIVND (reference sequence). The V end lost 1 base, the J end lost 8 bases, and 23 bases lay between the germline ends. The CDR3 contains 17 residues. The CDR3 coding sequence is TGTGCCAGTAGTATAGTCCTGGCGTCGCAGGCTGATACCGGCTACACCTTC. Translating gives CASSIVLASQADTGYTF.